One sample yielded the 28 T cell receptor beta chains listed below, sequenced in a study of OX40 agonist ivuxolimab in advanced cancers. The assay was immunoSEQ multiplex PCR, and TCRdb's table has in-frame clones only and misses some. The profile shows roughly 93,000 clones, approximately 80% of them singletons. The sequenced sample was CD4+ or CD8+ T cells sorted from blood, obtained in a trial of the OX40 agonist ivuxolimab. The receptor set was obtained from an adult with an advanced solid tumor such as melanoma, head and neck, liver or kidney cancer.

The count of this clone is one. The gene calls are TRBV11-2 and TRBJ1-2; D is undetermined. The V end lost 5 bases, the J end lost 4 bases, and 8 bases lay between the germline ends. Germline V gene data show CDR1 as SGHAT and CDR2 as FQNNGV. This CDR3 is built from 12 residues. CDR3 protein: CASSQEGYGYTF. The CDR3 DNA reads TGTGCCAGCAGCCAGGAGGGCTATGGCTACACCTTC.

The CDR3 sequence is CASSQTQANYGYTF. CDR3 sequence (DNA): TGTGCCAGCAGCCAGACGCAAGCTAACTATGGCTACACCTTC. This chain uses TRBV2 with TRBJ1-2; no firm D call. Per germline, CDR1 SNHLY and CDR2 FYNNEI. The CDR3 has 14 residues. The V end lost 6 bases, the J end lost 0 bases, and 11 bases lay between the germline ends.

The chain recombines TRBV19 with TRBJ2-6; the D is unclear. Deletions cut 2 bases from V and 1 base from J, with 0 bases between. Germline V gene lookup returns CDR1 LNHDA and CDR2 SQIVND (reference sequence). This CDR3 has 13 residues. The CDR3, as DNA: TGTGCCAGTAGTATATCTGGGGCCAACGTCCTGACTTTC. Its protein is CASSISGANVLTF.

CDR3 sequence (DNA): TGTGCCAGCAGTCTGGACAGTCTACCCGGAAACACCATATATTTT. Encoded protein: CASSLDSLPGNTIYF. The chain combines TRBV6-5 with TRBJ1-3, with a tentative D call TRBD1 (6 bases). Germline CDR1 reads MNHEY; CDR2 reads SVGAGI. The ends were cut back, 5 bases at V and 4 bases at J, with 15 bases in the middle. The CDR3 is 15 amino acids.

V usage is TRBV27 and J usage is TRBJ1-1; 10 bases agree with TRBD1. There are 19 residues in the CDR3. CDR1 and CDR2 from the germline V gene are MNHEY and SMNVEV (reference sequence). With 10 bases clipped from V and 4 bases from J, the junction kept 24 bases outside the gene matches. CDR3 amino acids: CATIPPPRDRGKGRTEAFF. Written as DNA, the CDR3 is TGTGCCACCATCCCTCCCCCCCGGGACAGGGGAAAGGGACGCACTGAAGCTTTCTTT.

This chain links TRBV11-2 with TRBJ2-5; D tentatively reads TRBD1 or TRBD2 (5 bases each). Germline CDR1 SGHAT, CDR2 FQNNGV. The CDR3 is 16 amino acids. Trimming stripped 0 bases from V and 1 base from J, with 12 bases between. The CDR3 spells CASSLDWVGTQETQYF. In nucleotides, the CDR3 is TGTGCCAGCAGCTTAGATTGGGTAGGGACCCAAGAGACCCAGTACTTC. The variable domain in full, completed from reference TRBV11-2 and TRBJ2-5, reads EAGVAQSPRYKIIEKRQSVAFWCNPISGHATLYWYQQILGQGPKLLIQFQNNGVVDDSQLPKDRFSAERLKGVDSTLKIQPAKLEDSAVYLCASSLDWVGTQETQYFGPGTRLLVL.

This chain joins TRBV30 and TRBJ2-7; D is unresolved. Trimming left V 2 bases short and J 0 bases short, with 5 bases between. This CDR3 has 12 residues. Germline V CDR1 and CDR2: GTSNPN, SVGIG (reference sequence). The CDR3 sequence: CAWSNPSYEQYF. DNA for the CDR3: TGTGCCTGGAGTAATCCCTCCTACGAGCAGTACTTC.

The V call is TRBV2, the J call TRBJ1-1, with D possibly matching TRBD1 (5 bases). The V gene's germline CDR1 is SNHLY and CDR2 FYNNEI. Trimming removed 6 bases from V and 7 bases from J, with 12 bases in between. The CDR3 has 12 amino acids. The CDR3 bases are TGTGCCAGCAGGAGACCAACAGGTGAAGCTTTCTTT. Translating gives CASRRPTGEAFF.

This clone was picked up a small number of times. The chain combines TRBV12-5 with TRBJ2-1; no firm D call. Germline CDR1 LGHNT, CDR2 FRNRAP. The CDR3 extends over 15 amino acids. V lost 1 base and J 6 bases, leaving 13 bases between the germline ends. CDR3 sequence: CASGLEFGRTNEQFF. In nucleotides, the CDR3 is TGTGCTAGTGGTTTGGAGTTTGGTAGAACCAATGAGCAGTTCTTC. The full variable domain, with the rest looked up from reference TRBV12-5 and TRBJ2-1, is DARVTQTPRHKVTEMGQEVTMRCQPILGHNTVFWYRQTMMQGLELLAYFRNRAPLDDSGMPKDRFSAEMPDATLATLKIQPSEPRDSAVYFCASGLEFGRTNEQFFGPGTRLTVL.

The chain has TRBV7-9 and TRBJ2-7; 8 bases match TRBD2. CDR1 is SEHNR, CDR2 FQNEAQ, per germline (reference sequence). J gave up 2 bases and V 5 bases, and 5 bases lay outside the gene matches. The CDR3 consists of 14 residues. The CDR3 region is CASSPGAGAYEQYF. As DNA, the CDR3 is TGTGCCAGCAGCCCCGGAGCGGGAGCCTACGAGCAGTACTTC. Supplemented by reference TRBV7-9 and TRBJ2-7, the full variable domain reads DTGVSQNPRHKITKRGQNVTFRCDPISEHNRLYWYRQTLGQGPEFLTYFQNEAQLEKSRLLSDRFSAERPKGSFSTLEIQRTEQGDSAMYLCASSPGAGAYEQYFGPGTRLTVT.

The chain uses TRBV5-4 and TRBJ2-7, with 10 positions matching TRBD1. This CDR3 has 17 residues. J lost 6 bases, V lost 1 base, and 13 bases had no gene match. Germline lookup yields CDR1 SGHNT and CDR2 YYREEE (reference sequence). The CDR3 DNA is TGTGCCAGCAGCTTGCGACGGACAGGGGGATCTGCAAGCGAGCAGTACTTC. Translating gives CASSLRRTGGSASEQYF. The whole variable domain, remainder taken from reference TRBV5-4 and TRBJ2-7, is ETGVTQSPTHLIKTRGQQVTLRCSSQSGHNTVSWYQQALGQGPQFIFQYYREEENGRGNFPPRFSGLQFPNYSSELNVNALELDDSALYLCASSLRRTGGSASEQYFGPGTRLTVT.

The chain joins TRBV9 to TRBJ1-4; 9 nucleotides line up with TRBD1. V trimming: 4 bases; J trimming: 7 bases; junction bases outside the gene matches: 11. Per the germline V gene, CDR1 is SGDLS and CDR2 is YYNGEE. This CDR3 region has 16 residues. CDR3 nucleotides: TGTGCCAGCAGCCCGAACACAGGGGGCGCGGGTGAAAAACTGTTTTTT. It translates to CASSPNTGGAGEKLFF.

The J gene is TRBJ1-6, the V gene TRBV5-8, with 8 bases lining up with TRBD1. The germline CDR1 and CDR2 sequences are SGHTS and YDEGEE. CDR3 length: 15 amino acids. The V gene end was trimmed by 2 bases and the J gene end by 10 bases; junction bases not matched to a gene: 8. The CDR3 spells CASSFLQGASSPLHF. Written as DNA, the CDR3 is TGTGCCAGCAGCTTTTTGCAGGGGGCAAGCTCACCCCTCCACTTT.

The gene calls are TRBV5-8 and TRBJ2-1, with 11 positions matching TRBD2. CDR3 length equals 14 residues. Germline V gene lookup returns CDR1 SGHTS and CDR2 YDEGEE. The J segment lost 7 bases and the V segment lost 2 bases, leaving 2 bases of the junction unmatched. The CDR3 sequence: CASSFTSGSNEQFF. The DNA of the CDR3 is TGTGCCAGCAGCTTTACTAGCGGGAGTAATGAGCAGTTCTTC.

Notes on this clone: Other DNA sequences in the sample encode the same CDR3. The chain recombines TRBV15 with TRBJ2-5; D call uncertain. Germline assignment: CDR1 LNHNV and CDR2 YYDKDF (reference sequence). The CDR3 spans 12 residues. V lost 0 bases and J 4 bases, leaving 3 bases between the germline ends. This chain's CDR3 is CATSRDVETQYF. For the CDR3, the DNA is TGTGCCACCAGCAGAGACGTAGAGACCCAGTACTTC. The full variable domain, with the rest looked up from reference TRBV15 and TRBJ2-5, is DAMVIQNPRYQVTQFGKPVTLSCSQTLNHNVMYWYQQKSSQAPKLLFHYYDKDFNNEADTPDNFQSRRPNTSFCFLDIRSPGLGDTAMYLCATSRDVETQYFGPGTRLLVL.

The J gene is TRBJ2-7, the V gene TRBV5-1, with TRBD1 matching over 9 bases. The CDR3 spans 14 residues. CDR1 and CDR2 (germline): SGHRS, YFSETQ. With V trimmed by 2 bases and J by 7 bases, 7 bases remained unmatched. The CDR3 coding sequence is TGCGCCAGCAGCTTAAGGGACAGGGCTTTAGAGCAGTACTTC. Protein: CASSLRDRALEQYF.

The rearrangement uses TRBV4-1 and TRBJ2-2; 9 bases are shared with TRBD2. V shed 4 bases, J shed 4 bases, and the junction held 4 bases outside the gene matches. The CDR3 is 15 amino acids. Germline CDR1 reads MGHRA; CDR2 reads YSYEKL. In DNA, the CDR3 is TGCGCCAGCAGCCGAGATAGCGGGGGCACCGGGGAGCTGTTTTTT. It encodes CASSRDSGGTGELFF.

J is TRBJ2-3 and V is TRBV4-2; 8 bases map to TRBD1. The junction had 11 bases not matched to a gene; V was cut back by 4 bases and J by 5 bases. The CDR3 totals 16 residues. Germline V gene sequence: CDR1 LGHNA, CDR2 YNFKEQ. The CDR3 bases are TGTGCCAGCAGCCTGATTTCCGGACAGGGACAAGATACGCAGTATTTT. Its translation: CASSLISGQGQDTQYF.

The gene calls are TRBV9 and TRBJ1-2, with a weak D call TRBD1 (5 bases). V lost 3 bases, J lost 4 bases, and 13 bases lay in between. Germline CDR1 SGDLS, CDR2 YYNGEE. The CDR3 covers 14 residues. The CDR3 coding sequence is TGTGCCAGCAGCGAGGGACCTGTGGGCTATGGCTACACCTTC. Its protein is CASSEGPVGYGYTF.

In nucleotides, the CDR3 is TGTGCCAGCAGCCCCTCTGGGGGACGACTCCACTTT. It encodes CASSPSGGRLHF. The chain uses TRBV7-2 and TRBJ1-6, with a possible D match to TRBD1 (5 bases). The V gene lost 5 bases and the J gene lost 16 bases, with 15 bases spanning the gap. There are 12 residues in the CDR3. Germline CDR1 SGHTA, CDR2 FQGNSA.

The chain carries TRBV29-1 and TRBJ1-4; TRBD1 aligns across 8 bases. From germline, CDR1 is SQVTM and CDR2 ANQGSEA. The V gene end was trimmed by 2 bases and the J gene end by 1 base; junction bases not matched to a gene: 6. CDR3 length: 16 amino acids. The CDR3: CSVETRQGLTNEKLFF. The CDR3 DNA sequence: TGCAGCGTTGAAACCCGACAGGGGCTAACTAATGAAAAACTGTTTTTT. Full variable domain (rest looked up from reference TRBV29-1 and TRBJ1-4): SAVISQKPSRDICQRGTSLTIQCQVDSQVTMMFWYRQQPGQSLTLIATANQGSEATYESGFVIDKFPISRPNLTFSTLTVSNMSPEDSSIYLCSVETRQGLTNEKLFFGSGTQLSVL.

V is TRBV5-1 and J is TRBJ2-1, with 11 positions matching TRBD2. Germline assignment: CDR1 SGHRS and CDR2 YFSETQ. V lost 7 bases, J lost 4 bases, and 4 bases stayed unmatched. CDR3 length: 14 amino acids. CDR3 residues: CASGTSGNYNEQFF. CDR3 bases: TGCGCCAGCGGGACTAGCGGCAATTACAATGAGCAGTTCTTC.

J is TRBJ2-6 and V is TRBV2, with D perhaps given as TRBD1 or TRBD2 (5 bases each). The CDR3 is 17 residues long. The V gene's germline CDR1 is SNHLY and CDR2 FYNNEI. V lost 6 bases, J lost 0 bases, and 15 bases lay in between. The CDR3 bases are TGTGCCAGCAGCGAGGGGACCGCTCGCTCTGGGGCCAACGTCCTGACTTTC. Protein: CASSEGTARSGANVLTF.

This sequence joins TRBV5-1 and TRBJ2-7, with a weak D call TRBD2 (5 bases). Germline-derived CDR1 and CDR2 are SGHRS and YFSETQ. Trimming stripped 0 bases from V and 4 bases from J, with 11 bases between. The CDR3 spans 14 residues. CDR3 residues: CASSLEGARYEQYF. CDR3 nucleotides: TGCGCCAGCAGCTTGGAGGGAGCGCGGTACGAGCAGTACTTC.

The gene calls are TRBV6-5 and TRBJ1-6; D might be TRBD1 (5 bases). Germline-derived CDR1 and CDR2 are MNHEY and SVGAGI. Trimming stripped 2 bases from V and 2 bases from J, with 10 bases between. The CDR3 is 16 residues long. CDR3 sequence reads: CASSYGGSTYNSPLHF. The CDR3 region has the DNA TGTGCCAGCAGTTACGGGGGAAGCACCTATAATTCACCCCTCCACTTT.

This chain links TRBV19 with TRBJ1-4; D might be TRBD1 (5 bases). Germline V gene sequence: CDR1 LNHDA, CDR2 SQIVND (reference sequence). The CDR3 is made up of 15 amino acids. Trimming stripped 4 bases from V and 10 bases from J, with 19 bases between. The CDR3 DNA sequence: TGTGCCAGTAGTACCGACGGGCTCATTAGGGGAAAACTGTTTTTT. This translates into CASSTDGLIRGKLFF. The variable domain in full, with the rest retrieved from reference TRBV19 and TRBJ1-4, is DGGITQSPKYLFRKEGQNVTLSCEQNLNHDAMYWYRQDPGQGLRLIYYSQIVNDFQKGDIAEGYSVSREKKESFPLTVTSAQKNPTAFYLCASSTDGLIRGKLFFGSGTQLSVL.

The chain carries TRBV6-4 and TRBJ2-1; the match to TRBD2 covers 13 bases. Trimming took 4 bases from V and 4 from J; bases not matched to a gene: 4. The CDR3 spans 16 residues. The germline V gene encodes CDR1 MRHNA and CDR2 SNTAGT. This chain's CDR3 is CASSAQGLAGYNEQFF. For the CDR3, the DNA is TGTGCCAGCAGTGCCCAGGGACTAGCGGGATACAATGAGCAGTTCTTC.

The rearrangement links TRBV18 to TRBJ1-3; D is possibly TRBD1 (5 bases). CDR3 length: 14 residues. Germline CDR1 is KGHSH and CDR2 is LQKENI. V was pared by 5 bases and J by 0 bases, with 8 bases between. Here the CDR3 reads CASSGTGSGNTIYF. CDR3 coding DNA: TGTGCCAGCTCAGGCACAGGCTCTGGAAACACCATATATTTT.